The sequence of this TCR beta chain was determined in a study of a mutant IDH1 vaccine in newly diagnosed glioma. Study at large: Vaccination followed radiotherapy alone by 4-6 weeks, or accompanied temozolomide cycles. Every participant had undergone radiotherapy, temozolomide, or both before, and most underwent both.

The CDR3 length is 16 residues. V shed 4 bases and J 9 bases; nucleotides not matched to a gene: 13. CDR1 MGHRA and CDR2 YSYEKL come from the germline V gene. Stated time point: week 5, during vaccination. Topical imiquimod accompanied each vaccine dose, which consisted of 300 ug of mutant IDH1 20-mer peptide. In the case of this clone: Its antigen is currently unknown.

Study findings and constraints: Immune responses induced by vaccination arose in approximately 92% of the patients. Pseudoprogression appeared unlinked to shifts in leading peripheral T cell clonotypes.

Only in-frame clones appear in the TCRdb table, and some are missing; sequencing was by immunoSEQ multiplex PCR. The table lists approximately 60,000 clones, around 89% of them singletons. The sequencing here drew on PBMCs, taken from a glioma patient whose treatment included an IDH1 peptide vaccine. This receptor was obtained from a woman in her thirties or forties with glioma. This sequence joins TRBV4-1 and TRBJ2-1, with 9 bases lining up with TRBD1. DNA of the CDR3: TGCGCCAGCAGCCGCCAAGGACAGGGGAATTTGGGTGAGCAGTTCTTC. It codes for CASSRQGQGNLGEQFF.